This T cell receptor (beta chain) was captured by sequencing in a study of CD8+CD57+ T cells in acquired aplastic anemia. Looking at the study overall: The average for DNA from sorted CD4+ and CD8+ cells was 3.2 ug. Whole-study findings and limits: Comparison of patients with controls identified roughly 30 shared CD8+ CDR3 sequences.

This CDR3 region has 10 residues. Germline CDR1 MGHDK, CDR2 SYGVNS. The V end lost 10 bases, the J end lost 2 bases, and 4 bases lay between the germline ends. A remark on this clonotype: The antigen remains unidentified.

The TCR beta profiling, which covered VDJ combination and CDR3 sequence, was carried out using genomic DNA as the template. From the reads, TCRdb called clonotypes with MiXCR, one entry per CDR3 protein. In the table there are around 250,000 distinct CDR3 sequences, around 60% of which are singletons. This chain joins TRBV25-1 and TRBJ2-3, with no clear D. This clonotype was obtained from a human donor with severe aplastic anemia or a healthy control (not recorded which). Sequenced input: sorted CD4+, CD8+, or CD8+CD57+ T cells (not recorded which) from PBMCs. This chain's CDR3 is CAITTDTQYF. The CDR3, as DNA: TGTGCCATCACCACAGATACGCAGTATTTT.